A selection of T cell receptor beta chains follows, all from one sample in a study of blood T cell repertoires in COVID-19. Measured with immunoSEQ multiplex PCR; TCRdb has only the in-frame clones, and not every one. This sample carries around 93,000 clones, about four fifths of them seen once, and the ten largest clones take roughly a tenth. The material sequenced was peripheral blood. The receptor source for this set is a woman aged 80 or over with acute or convalescent COVID-19. CDR3s include the opening cysteine and the closing phenylalanine or tryptophan. The D gene is left open where the match is weak. Size tells how often a clone was seen (once, few, many) or the class of an expanded clone, and some rows leave it out.

clone_size	d_call	v_call	j_call	cdr3_aa	cdr3_nt
NA	NA	TRBV2	TRBJ1-4	CASLSAGNEKLFF	TGTGCCAGCCTATCCGCGGGTAATGAAAAACTGTTTTTT
NA	NA	TRBV3-1/TRBV3-2	TRBJ1-2	CASSQGPISPRGYTF	TGTGCCAGCTCGCAGGGCCCGATTTCCCCAAGGGGCTACACCTTC
NA	NA	TRBV3-1/TRBV3-2	TRBJ1-3	CASSQGPRCSGNTIYF	TGTGCCAGCAGCCAAGGACCCAGGTGCTCTGGAAACACCATATATTTT
NA	TRBD2	TRBV3-1/TRBV3-2	TRBJ2-7	CASSQDLAGGYEQYF	TGTGCCAGCAGCCAAGATTTAGCGGGAGGATACGAGCAGTACTTC
NA	NA	TRBV19	TRBJ1-5	CATEPGSWNQPQHF	TGTGCCACCGAGCCAGGTTCTTGGAATCAGCCCCAGCATTTT
NA	NA	TRBV21-1	TRBJ2-7	CASSYYEQYF	TGTGCCAGCAGCTACTACGAGCAGTACTTC
NA	NA	TRBV29-1	TRBJ1-4	CSHRGGVGEKLFF	TGCAGCCACCGCGGAGGGGTGGGTGAAAAACTGTTTTTT
NA	NA	TRBV7-6	TRBJ2-7	CASSLALLAETYEQYF	TGTGCCAGCAGCTTAGCGCTATTAGCGGAAACCTACGAGCAGTACTTC
NA	NA	TRBV5-1	TRBJ1-1	CASSFGANTEAFF	TGCGCCAGCAGCTTCGGTGCGAACACTGAAGCTTTCTTT
many	TRBD1	TRBV6-5	TRBJ1-5	CASRGQINQPQHF	TGTGCCAGCAGGGGACAGATCAATCAGCCCCAGCATTTT
NA	TRBD2	TRBV4-3	TRBJ2-1	CASSQEAGVSYEQFF	TGCGCCAGCAGCCAAGAGGCGGGAGTTAGTTATGAGCAGTTCTTC
NA	TRBD1	TRBV6-6	TRBJ1-1	CASSYGQGFEAFF	TGTGCCAGCAGTTATGGACAGGGCTTTGAAGCTTTCTTT
once	TRBD1	TRBV5-4	TRBJ1-6	CASSVGQGPNSPLHF	TGTGCCAGCAGCGTCGGACAGGGCCCCAATTCACCCCTCCACTTT
NA	NA	TRBV7-2	TRBJ1-5	CASSFTVNSNQPQHF	TGTGCCAGCAGCTTTACAGTAAATAGCAATCAGCCCCAGCATTTT
few	NA	TRBV12-3/TRBV12-4	TRBJ1-3	CASSLNSGNTIYF	TGTGCCAGCAGTCTTAATTCTGGAAACACCATATATTTT
NA	NA	TRBV3-1/TRBV3-2	TRBJ1-5	CASSQGTVQNQPQHF	TGTGCCAGCAGCCAAGGGACAGTCCAAAATCAGCCCCAGCATTTT
NA	NA	TRBV11-2	TRBJ1-3	CASSFSGNTIYF	TGTGCCAGCAGCTTTTCGGGAAACACCATATATTTT
NA	TRBD2	TRBV7-9	TRBJ2-1	CASSLAVAGANEQFF	TGTGCCAGCAGCTTAGCCGTAGCGGGGGCCAATGAGCAGTTCTTC
NA	NA	TRBV4-2	TRBJ1-4	CASSQDRQTTNEKLFF	TGTGCCAGCAGCCAAGATAGGCAGACTACTAATGAAAAACTGTTTTTT
NA	TRBD1	TRBV5-6	TRBJ2-7	CASSPTGPYEQYF	TGTGCCAGCAGCCCGACAGGGCCCTACGAGCAGTACTTC
once	NA	TRBV2	TRBJ1-1	CASSESGVGYTEAFF	TGTGCCAGCAGTGAATCAGGGGTTGGGTACACTGAAGCTTTCTTT
once	NA	TRBV27	TRBJ1-2	CASSLLGLARGNYGYTF	TGTGCCAGCAGTTTGTTGGGCCTAGCGAGGGGAAACTATGGCTACACCTTC
NA	TRBD2	TRBV6-2/TRBV6-3	TRBJ2-7	CASSLPRAGGMNEQYF	TGTGCCAGCAGTCTTCCCCGGGCCGGGGGGATGAACGAGCAGTACTTC
NA	NA	TRBV5-1	TRBJ1-6	CASSLAGIGNSPLHF	TGCGCCAGCAGCTTGGCCGGGATAGGGAATTCACCCCTCCACTTT
NA	NA	TRBV6-1	TRBJ1-2	CASSETRYGYTF	TGTGCCAGCAGTGAGACGCGGTATGGCTACACCTTC
NA	NA	TRBV18	TRBJ2-7	CASSPPSSYEQYF	TGTGCCAGCTCACCACCTAGCTCCTACGAGCAGTACTTC
NA	NA	TRBV19	TRBJ1-2	CASNYLGHYGYTF	TGTGCCAGTAATTACTTGGGCCACTATGGCTACACCTTC
NA	TRBD2	TRBV29-1	TRBJ2-1	CSVELWREAARNEQFF	TGCAGCGTTGAACTCTGGCGGGAGGCCGCGAGGAATGAGCAGTTCTTC
NA	NA	TRBV6-2/TRBV6-3	TRBJ1-1	CASSYSSDGAGSAEAFF	TGTGCCAGCAGTTACTCGAGTGATGGGGCCGGGTCGGCTGAAGCTTTCTTT
NA	TRBD1	TRBV27	TRBJ1-6	CASRMDRGNSPLHF	TGTGCCAGCCGGATGGACAGGGGTAATTCACCCCTCCACTTT
NA	TRBD1	TRBV27	TRBJ2-2	CASSPRQGVNTGELFF	TGTGCCAGCAGTCCCCGACAGGGGGTCAACACCGGGGAGCTGTTTTTT
NA	NA	TRBV5-4	TRBJ2-1	CASSLNPILSSYNEQFF	TGTGCCAGCAGCTTGAACCCCATCTTGAGCTCCTACAATGAGCAGTTCTTC
NA	NA	TRBV3-1/TRBV3-2	TRBJ2-1	CASSSQGWGLF	TGTGCCAGCAGCTCGCAGGGGTGGGGGCTCTTC
NA	TRBD1	TRBV5-4	TRBJ1-1	CASSLSGGPWSTEAFF	TGTGCCAGCAGCTTGTCAGGGGGCCCTTGGAGCACTGAAGCTTTCTTT
NA	NA	TRBV13	TRBJ1-2	CASSAQGSGLYGYTF	TGTGCCAGCAGTGCCCAGGGGTCCGGATTGTATGGCTACACCTTC
many	TRBD1	TRBV13	TRBJ1-2	CASSLGPGGLRGYTF	TGTGCCAGCAGCTTAGGCCCAGGGGGGCTGAGGGGCTACACCTTC
NA	TRBD1	TRBV7-3	TRBJ2-6	CASSFGTAHTGGANVLTF	TGTGCCAGCAGCTTTGGGACAGCCCACACGGGGGGGGCCAACGTCCTGACTTTC
NA	NA	TRBV19	TRBJ1-3	CASSPQVHSGNTIYF	TGTGCCAGTAGTCCCCAGGTTCACTCTGGAAACACCATATATTTT
NA	TRBD1	TRBV6-5	TRBJ1-4	CASRWQGAEKLFF	TGTGCCAGCAGGTGGCAGGGGGCGGAAAAACTGTTTTTT
NA	NA	TRBV24-1	TRBJ2-5	CATSALLGPQETQYF	TGTGCCACCAGTGCCCTGTTGGGGCCGCAAGAGACCCAGTACTTC
NA	NA	TRBV30	TRBJ1-5	CAWSAGRNQPQHF	TGTGCCTGGAGTGCAGGGCGGAATCAGCCCCAGCATTTT
once	TRBD1	TRBV6-2/TRBV6-3	TRBJ2-6	CASSYWTGSGANVLTF	TGTGCCAGCAGTTACTGGACAGGCTCTGGGGCCAACGTCCTGACTTTC
once	TRBD2	TRBV2	TRBJ2-1	CASKWTSGEGEQFF	TGTGCCAGCAAGTGGACTAGCGGGGAGGGTGAGCAGTTCTTC
NA	TRBD1	TRBV27	TRBJ1-4	CASSFAGGGEKLFF	TGTGCCAGCAGTTTCGCAGGGGGAGGCGAAAAACTGTTTTTT
once	TRBD1	TRBV5-4	TRBJ2-5	CASSTHRGPQETQYF	TGTGCCAGCAGCACCCACAGGGGGCCCCAAGAGACCCAGTACTTC
NA	TRBD2	TRBV7-2	TRBJ2-3	CASTFGLAVGDTQYF	TGTGCCAGCACCTTCGGACTAGCGGTGGGAGATACGCAGTATTTT
large	NA	TRBV6-2/TRBV6-3	TRBJ2-5	CASSRPTAGGETQYF	TGTGCCAGCAGTCGCCCGACAGCCGGTGGGGAGACCCAGTACTTC
NA	NA	TRBV4-1	TRBJ2-3	CASSQDWVAPRGVSTDTQYF	TGCGCCAGCAGCCAAGACTGGGTGGCGCCCCGCGGGGTTAGCACAGATACGCAGTATTTT
few	NA	TRBV9	TRBJ1-2	CASSVVGASYGGYTF	TGTGCCAGCAGCGTAGTTGGGGCCTCCTACGGTGGCTACACCTTC
few	TRBD2	TRBV7-2	TRBJ2-5	CASSSPGIAGEETQYF	TGTGCCAGCAGCTCCCCCGGGATAGCGGGGGAGGAGACCCAGTACTTC
once	NA	TRBV6-4	TRBJ1-5	CASSAGGSNQPQHF	TGTGCCAGCAGTGCGGGGGGGAGCAATCAGCCCCAGCATTTT
once	NA	TRBV19	TRBJ1-2	CASSGRGGQSTTFYGYTF	TGTGCCAGTAGTGGCCGAGGGGGACAATCTACTACCTTCTATGGCTACACCTTC
NA	TRBD1	TRBV30	TRBJ1-2	CAWAIPGQGFLGYTF	TGTGCCTGGGCAATCCCGGGACAGGGGTTTTTGGGCTACACCTTC
NA	TRBD1	TRBV5-1	TRBJ2-5	CASRITGDQETQYF	TGCGCCAGCAGAATTACAGGGGACCAAGAGACCCAGTACTTC
few	NA	TRBV7-8	TRBJ1-2	CASSLVRRPSIYGYTF	TGTGCCAGCAGCTTAGTTCGGCGGCCCTCAATCTATGGCTACACCTTC
NA	TRBD1	TRBV28	TRBJ1-2	CASGPGQGGGYTF	TGTGCCAGCGGTCCGGGACAGGGGGGAGGCTACACCTTC
NA	NA	TRBV7-6	TRBJ1-5	CASSLAARGYQGRNQPQHF	TGTGCCAGCAGCTTAGCCGCCAGGGGTTATCAAGGACGGAATCAGCCCCAGCATTTT
NA	NA	TRBV6-2/TRBV6-3	TRBJ1-2	CASSYSGGLNYGYTF	TGTGCCAGCAGTTACTCAGGCGGACTGAACTATGGCTACACCTTC
NA	TRBD1	TRBV27	TRBJ2-1	CASSLFRGHNEQFF	TGTGCCAGCAGTTTATTCAGGGGGCACAATGAGCAGTTCTTC